The rows below give T cell receptor beta chains drawn from one sample of a study of T cells in Graves' hyperthyroidism and ophthalmopathy. One entry per CDR3 protein, called by TCRdb with MiXCR from the multiplex PCR reads. The repertoire holds around 760,000 distinct CDR3 sequences, with under 45% as singletons. The sequenced material came from blood. These receptors originate from a woman in her thirties or forties with Graves' hyperthyroidism. Both conserved end residues are part of each CDR3. D genes are given only for firm matches. Clone size is not always given. Where it is, it says once, few, many or a class for expanded clones.

D gene: .
clone size: many
V gene: TRBV19
CDR3 length: 14
J gene: TRBJ1-4
CDR3 DNA: TGTGCCAGTAGCATCGAAAAAATTAATGAAAAACTGTTTTTT
CDR3 protein: CASSIEKINEKLFF

D gene: TRBD1
clone size: .
V gene: TRBV24-1
CDR3 length: 14
J gene: TRBJ2-7
CDR3 DNA: TGTGCTAGTACTGGACAGGGGGCCGTTTACGAGCAGTACTTC
CDR3 protein: CASTGQGAVYEQYF

D gene: TRBD1
clone size: .
V gene: TRBV20-1
CDR3 length: 14
J gene: TRBJ2-5
CDR3 DNA: TGCAGTGCCGTACGGGACAGCCGCCAAGAGACCCAGTACTTC
CDR3 protein: CSAVRDSRQETQYF

D gene: .
clone size: many
V gene: TRBV4-3
CDR3 length: 14
J gene: TRBJ1-2
CDR3 DNA: TGCGCCAGCAGCCAAGATGGGGGGGCGGGTGGCTACACCTTC
CDR3 protein: CASSQDGGAGGYTF

D gene: .
clone size: .
V gene: TRBV19
CDR3 length: 14
J gene: TRBJ1-5
CDR3 DNA: TGTGCCAGTAGTATAGTGCAGGGCGATCAGCCCCAGCATTTT
CDR3 protein: CASSIVQGDQPQHF

D gene: TRBD1
clone size: many
V gene: TRBV12-3/TRBV12-4
CDR3 length: 14
J gene: TRBJ1-5
CDR3 DNA: TGTGCCAGCGCGGGACAGGGGGGCAATCAGCCCCAGCATTTT
CDR3 protein: CASAGQGGNQPQHF

D gene: TRBD1
clone size: many
V gene: TRBV24-1
CDR3 length: 15
J gene: TRBJ1-2
CDR3 DNA: TGTGCCACCAGTGACCAGAGACAGGGAGTTGATGGCTACACCTTC
CDR3 protein: CATSDQRQGVDGYTF

D gene: TRBD2
clone size: .
V gene: TRBV24-1
CDR3 length: 15
J gene: TRBJ2-5
CDR3 DNA: TGTGCCACCAGTGGTACAGCGGGACACCAAGAGACCCAGTACTTC
CDR3 protein: CATSGTAGHQETQYF

D gene: TRBD1
clone size: once
V gene: TRBV25-1
CDR3 length: 14
J gene: TRBJ1-2
CDR3 DNA: TGTGCCAGCTTCGGGCAGGGGGTTAACTATGGCTACACCTTC
CDR3 protein: CASFGQGVNYGYTF

D gene: TRBD1
clone size: many
V gene: TRBV20-1
CDR3 length: 16
J gene: TRBJ2-5
CDR3 DNA: TGCAGTGCTAGGGAGCAGGGGGCGAAAGGTCAAGAGACCCAGTACTTC
CDR3 protein: CSAREQGAKGQETQYF

D gene: .
clone size: few
V gene: TRBV20-1
CDR3 length: 16
J gene: TRBJ2-5
CDR3 DNA: TGCAGTGCTAGAGATTTGTACCGCGGTCGGCGGGAGACCCAGTACTTC
CDR3 protein: CSARDLYRGRRETQYF

D gene: .
clone size: .
V gene: TRBV6-1
CDR3 length: 15
J gene: TRBJ2-5
CDR3 DNA: TGTGCCAGCAGTACCGCCGGGAGTCTCCAAGAGACCCAGTACTTC
CDR3 protein: CASSTAGSLQETQYF

D gene: TRBD2
clone size: few
V gene: TRBV14
CDR3 length: 17
J gene: TRBJ2-2
CDR3 DNA: TGTGCCAGCAGCCAAAGTCCTAGCGGGGGGTACACCGGGGAGCTGTTTTTT
CDR3 protein: CASSQSPSGGYTGELFF

D gene: .
clone size: .
V gene: TRBV19
CDR3 length: 11
J gene: TRBJ2-1
CDR3 DNA: TGTGCCAGTATGTCGTACAATGAGCAGTTCTTC
CDR3 protein: CASMSYNEQFF

D gene: .
clone size: .
V gene: TRBV7-2
CDR3 length: 13
J gene: TRBJ1-2
CDR3 DNA: TGTGCCAGCAGCTTTGCAGACCGGGGAGGCTACACCTTC
CDR3 protein: CASSFADRGGYTF

D gene: TRBD1
clone size: many
V gene: TRBV9
CDR3 length: 15
J gene: TRBJ1-1
CDR3 DNA: TGTGCCAGCAGCGGTGCACAGGGGTTTAACACTGAAGCTTTCTTT
CDR3 protein: CASSGAQGFNTEAFF